This T cell receptor beta chain was identified during a study of T cell responses to AZD1222 COVID-19 vaccine. In the study overall: Researchers grouped second doses given at about 4 or about 12 weeks into one pool.

Findings of the study overall: Clonal diversity was possibly underestimated, and white British individuals and females predominated among donors. Spike-specific TCR breadth and depth were elevated following two AZD1222 doses.

Germline V gene data show CDR1 as SGHNT and CDR2 as YENEEA. Between the trimmed V and J ends, which lost 2 bases and 8 bases, there was a span of 10 bases. This CDR3 region has 13 residues. Clones were sequenced by immunoSEQ multiplex PCR, and TCRdb holds only the in-frame ones, with some missing. This table has 150,000 or so clones, roughly 91% appearing once. Regarding this clone: The antigen is not known.

V is TRBV11-3 and J is TRBJ2-1; D gene ambiguous. Sample: peripheral blood, taken on day 0 of AZD1222 vaccination. This TCR came from an adult in good health. CDR3 in amino acids: CASSLSGEYEQFF. The CDR3 nucleotides are TGTGCCAGCAGCTTATCCGGAGAGTATGAGCAGTTCTTC.